The 10 T cell receptor beta chains below all came from one sample that was sequenced in a study of blood T cell repertoires in COVID-19. TCRdb's table, derived via immunoSEQ multiplex PCR, lists solely in-frame clones and lacks some. The data hold some 140,000 clones, with about 73% observed a single time. The sequenced sample consisted of peripheral blood. The receptors come from a man aged 80 or over with acute or convalescent COVID-19.

The CDR3 DNA sequence: TGTGCCAGCAGTCCAAGAGCTAGCGGGGGGGCCGTGGAGACCCAGTACTTC. Encoded protein: CASSPRASGGAVETQYF. The chain has TRBV4-2 and TRBJ2-5; 12 bases line up with TRBD2. The CDR3 contains 17 residues. V lost 6 bases and J lost 5; bases outside the gene matches: 13. Germline V gene sequence: CDR1 LGHNA, CDR2 YNFKEQ.

This clone occurred a few times. V is TRBV5-4 and J is TRBJ2-7; 8 nucleotides match TRBD1. Per germline, CDR1 SGHNT and CDR2 YYREEE (reference sequence). V was clipped by 4 bases and J by 2 bases; unmatched bases: 8. This CDR3 spans 15 amino acids. The CDR3 here is CASSRGSGGPYEQYV. As DNA, the CDR3 is TGTGCCAGCAGCCGGGGGTCAGGGGGCCCCTACGAGCAGTACGTC.

This clone was found a few times. This chain joins TRBV15 and TRBJ1-4, with 7 nucleotides matching TRBD1. V lost 1 base, J lost 3 bases, and 2 bases stayed unmatched. The CDR3 contains 15 residues. In germline, CDR1 is LNHNV, CDR2 YYDKDF (reference sequence). The CDR3 DNA follows: TGTGCCACCAGCAGAGGGGACAGATCTAATGAAAAACTGTTTTTT. Its translation: CATSRGDRSNEKLFF.

The chain employs TRBV19 and TRBJ1-5, with D unclear. Between the trimmed V and J ends, which lost 5 bases and 4 bases, there was a span of 15 bases. CDR1 and CDR2 from the germline V gene are LNHDA and SQIVND (reference sequence). The CDR3 has 15 amino acids. The CDR3 DNA follows: TGTGCCAGTAGTCCTCCAAAGCTGGAGAATCAGCCCCAGCATTTT. Protein: CASSPPKLENQPQHF.

In regard to this clone: The same CDR3 also results from other DNA sequences found in this sample. The rearrangement joins TRBV5-4 to TRBJ1-1, with D unresolved. This CDR3 contains 12 residues. V lost 4 bases to trimming and J lost 8 bases, with 12 bases between them. Germline V lookup: CDR1 SGHNT, CDR2 YYREEE (reference sequence). CDR3 DNA: TGTGCCAGCAGCCCGCGGGGAATAGAAGCTTTCTTT. Encoded protein: CASSPRGIEAFF.

The count of this clone is one. J is TRBJ1-1 and V is TRBV6-5, with 9 bases matching TRBD1. Germline V gene lookup returns CDR1 MNHEY and CDR2 SVGAGI. The CDR3 totals 14 residues. V lost 6 bases, J lost 3 bases, and 5 bases stayed unmatched. The CDR3 nucleotides are TGTGCCAGCAGGGTGGGACAGGGATACACTGAAGCTTTCTTT. It is translated as CASRVGQGYTEAFF.

V is TRBV3-1 (or the pseudogene TRBV3-2) and J is TRBJ1-1, with D possibly being TRBD1 (6 bases). Germline V gives CDR1 LGHDT, CDR2 YNNKEL (reference sequence). V was trimmed by 2 bases and J by 8 bases, leaving 12 bases between them. The CDR3 sequence is 13 residues long. This chain's CDR3 is CASSQSGTFEAFF. The CDR3 bases are TGTGCCAGCAGCCAATCCGGGACATTCGAAGCTTTCTTT.

The chain uses TRBV1 and TRBJ2-1; whether TRBD2, the table's D call, matches the DNA was not checked. TRBV1 is a documented pseudogene. This CDR3 has 14 amino acids. Here the CDR3 reads CTSRSWSSYNEQFF. CDR3 in DNA: TGCACCAGCAGGTCCTGGAGCTCCTACAATGAGCAGTTCTTC.

The chain has TRBV19 and TRBJ1-2; D is possibly TRBD1 (5 bases). The germline gives CDR1 LNHDA, CDR2 SQIVND (reference sequence). The CDR3 runs to 14 residues. Trimming cost V 5 bases and J 2 bases, with 12 bases left between them. In DNA form, the CDR3 reads TGTGCCAGTAGTCGCAGGGAGGGGAACTATGGCTACACCTTC. Residues: CASSRREGNYGYTF. Full variable domain (remainder filled in from reference TRBV19 and TRBJ1-2): DGGITQSPKYLFRKEGQNVTLSCEQNLNHDAMYWYRQDPGQGLRLIYYSQIVNDFQKGDIAEGYSVSREKKESFPLTVTSAQKNPTAFYLCASSRREGNYGYTFGSGTRLTVV.

The V and J genes are TRBV20-1 and TRBJ2-2; tentative D call: TRBD1 (6 bases). The V end lost 3 bases, the J end lost 4 bases, and 12 bases lay between the germline ends. This CDR3 comprises 14 residues. Germline V gene data show CDR1 as DFQATT and CDR2 as SNEGSKA (reference sequence). CDR3 protein: CSASPAGATGELFF. CDR3 bases: TGCAGTGCTAGTCCGGCAGGGGCCACCGGGGAGCTGTTTTTT.